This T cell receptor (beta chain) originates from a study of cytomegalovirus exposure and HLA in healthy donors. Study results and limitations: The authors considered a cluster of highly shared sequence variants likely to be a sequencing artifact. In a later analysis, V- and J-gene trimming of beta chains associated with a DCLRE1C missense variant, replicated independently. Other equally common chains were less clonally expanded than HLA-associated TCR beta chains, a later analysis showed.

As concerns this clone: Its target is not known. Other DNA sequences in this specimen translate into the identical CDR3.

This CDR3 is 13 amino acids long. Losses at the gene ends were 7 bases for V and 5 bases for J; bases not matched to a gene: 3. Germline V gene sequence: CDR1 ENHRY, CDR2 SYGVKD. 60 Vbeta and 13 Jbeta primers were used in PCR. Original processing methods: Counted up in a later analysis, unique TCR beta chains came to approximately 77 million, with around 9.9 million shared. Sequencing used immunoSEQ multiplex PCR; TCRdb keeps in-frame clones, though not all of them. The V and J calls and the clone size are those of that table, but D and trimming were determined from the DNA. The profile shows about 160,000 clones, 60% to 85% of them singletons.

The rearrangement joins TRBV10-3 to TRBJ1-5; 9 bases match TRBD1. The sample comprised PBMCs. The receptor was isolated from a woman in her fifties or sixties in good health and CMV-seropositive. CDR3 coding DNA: TGTGCCATCACCGGGGACAGGGATCAGCCCCAGCATTTT. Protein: CAITGDRDQPQHF.